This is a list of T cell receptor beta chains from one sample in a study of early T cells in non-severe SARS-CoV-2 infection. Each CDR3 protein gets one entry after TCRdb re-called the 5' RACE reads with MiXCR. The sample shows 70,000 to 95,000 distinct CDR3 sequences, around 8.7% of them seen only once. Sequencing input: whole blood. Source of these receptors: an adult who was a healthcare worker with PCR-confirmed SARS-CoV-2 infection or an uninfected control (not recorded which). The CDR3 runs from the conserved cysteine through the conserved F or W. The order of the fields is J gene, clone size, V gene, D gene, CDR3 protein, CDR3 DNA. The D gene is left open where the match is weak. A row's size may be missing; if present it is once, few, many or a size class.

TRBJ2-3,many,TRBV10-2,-,CASSDPRLDLPSDTQYF,TGCGCCAGCAGTGACCCTAGACTAGACCTGCCCTCAGATACGCAGTATTTT
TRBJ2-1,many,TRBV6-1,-,CASKGTVLEARVGEQFF,TGTGCCAGCAAGGGGACCGTCCTTGAGGCACGGGTTGGTGAGCAGTTCTTC
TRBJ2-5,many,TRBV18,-,CASSTPQVVRETQYF,TGTGCCAGCTCAACACCCCAGGTGGTCCGAGAGACCCAGTACTTC
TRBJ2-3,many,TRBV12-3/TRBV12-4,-,CASSFLGGSSTDTQYF,TGTGCCAGCAGTTTTCTGGGCGGGTCTAGCACAGATACGCAGTATTTT
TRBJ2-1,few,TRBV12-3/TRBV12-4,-,CASGWISGSYNEQFF,TGTGCCAGCGGATGGATCAGCGGGTCCTACAATGAGCAGTTCTTC
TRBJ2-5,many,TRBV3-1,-,CASSQDSRALRETQYF,TGTGCCAGCAGCCAAGATTCGAGGGCCCTTAGAGAGACCCAGTACTTC
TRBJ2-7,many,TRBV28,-,CASSLIKQVSYEQYF,TGTGCCAGCAGCTTGATTAAACAGGTATCATACGAGCAGTACTTC
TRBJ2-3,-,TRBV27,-,CATVPATSTDTQYF,TGTGCCACCGTTCCCGCCACTAGCACAGATACGCAGTATTTT
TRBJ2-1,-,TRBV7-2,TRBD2,CASSLARVAGGDEQFF,TGTGCCAGCAGCTTAGCGCGGGTAGCGGGAGGAGATGAGCAGTTCTTC
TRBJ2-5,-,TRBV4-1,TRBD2,CASSQGLRLLAGGETQYF,TGCGCCAGCAGCCAAGGACTTCGGTTACTAGCGGGAGGAGAGACCCAGTACTTC
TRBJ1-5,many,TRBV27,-,CASPVRDPSNQPQHF,TGTGCCAGCCCGGTCCGCGACCCTAGCAATCAGCCCCAGCATTTT
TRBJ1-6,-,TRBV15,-,CATSRAADNSPLHF,TGTGCCACCAGCAGAGCGGCGGATAATTCACCCCTCCACTTT
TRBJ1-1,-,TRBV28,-,CARSFLGQSFRTEAFF,TGTGCCCGCAGTTTCTTGGGGCAGTCATTTCGCACTGAAGCTTTCTTT
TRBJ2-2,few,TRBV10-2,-,CASERGTGELFF,TGCGCCAGCGAAAGGGGAACCGGGGAGCTGTTTTTT
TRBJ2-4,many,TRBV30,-,CAWTPRRVNYIQYF,TGTGCCTGGACCCCTCGACGGGTTAATTACATTCAGTACTTC
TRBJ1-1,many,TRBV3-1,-,CASSRKRNTEAFF,TGTGCCAGCAGCCGGAAACGGAACACTGAAGCTTTCTTT
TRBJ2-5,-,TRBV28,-,CASSFLSPATQYF,TGTGCCAGCAGTTTTCTCAGTCCCGCGACCCAGTACTTC
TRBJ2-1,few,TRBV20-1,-,CSAPPTGHEQFF,TGCAGTGCTCCGCCGACTGGCCATGAGCAGTTCTTC
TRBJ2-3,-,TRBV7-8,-,CASSLRQRGTDTQYF,TGTGCCAGCAGCTTACGGCAGCGAGGCACAGATACGCAGTATTTT
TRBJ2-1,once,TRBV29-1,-,CSVEKRLGTNEQFF,TGCAGCGTTGAGAAGAGGCTAGGGACAAATGAGCAGTTCTTC